This T cell receptor (beta chain) emerged from a study of CD8+ T cells in alopecia areata. On the study more broadly: Treatment of the treated patients consisted of oral tofacitinib, 5 to 10 mg twice daily. Study conclusions and caveats: Between patients, shared TCR sequences were less clear than in mice. This was possibly due in part to HLA diversity in the patient population.

Trimming took off 4 bases at V and 5 bases at J, with 9 bases between the two ends. The CDR3 extends over 12 amino acids. Germline V gene lookup returns CDR1 SGHAT and CDR2 FQNNGV. As to this clone: Its specificity is unknown.

Once RNA had been extracted, it was reverse transcribed into cDNA to act as the sequencing template. Sequencing was performed with immunoSEQ multiplex PCR; in TCRdb, only in-frame clones are kept and a portion is missing. The repertoire consists of some 130,000 clones, with about 47% occurring once and the leading ten covering 15% to 20%. CD4+ and CD8+ T cells were sorted from PBMCs stained for CD3, CD4 and CD8. Material: CD8+ T cells sorted from blood, obtained at week 0. The TCR sequence derives from a human donor with alopecia areata. The J gene is TRBJ2-7, the V gene TRBV11-2; D gene uncertain. The CDR3 DNA reads TGTGCCAGCAGCTCCATTGGGGACGAGCAGTACTTC. Translating it yields CASSSIGDEQYF.